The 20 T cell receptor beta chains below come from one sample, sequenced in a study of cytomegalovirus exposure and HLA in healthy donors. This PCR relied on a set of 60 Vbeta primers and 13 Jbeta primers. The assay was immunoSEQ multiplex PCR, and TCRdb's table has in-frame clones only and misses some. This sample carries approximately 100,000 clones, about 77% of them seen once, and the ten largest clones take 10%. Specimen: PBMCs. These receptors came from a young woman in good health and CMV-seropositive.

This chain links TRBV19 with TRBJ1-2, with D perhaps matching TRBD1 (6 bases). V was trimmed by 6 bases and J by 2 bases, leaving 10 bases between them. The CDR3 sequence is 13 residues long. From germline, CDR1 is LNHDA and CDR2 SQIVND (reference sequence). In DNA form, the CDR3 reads TGTGCCAGTAGGGACAGTGTGAACTATGGCTACACCTTC. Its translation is CASRDSVNYGYTF.

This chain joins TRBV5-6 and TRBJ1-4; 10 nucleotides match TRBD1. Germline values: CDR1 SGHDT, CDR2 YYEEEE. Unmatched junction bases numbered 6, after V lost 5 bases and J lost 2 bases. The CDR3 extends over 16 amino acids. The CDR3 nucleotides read TGTGCCAGCAGTGTCCCGGGACAGGGGACTAATGAAAAACTGTTTTTT. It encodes CASSVPGQGTNEKLFF.

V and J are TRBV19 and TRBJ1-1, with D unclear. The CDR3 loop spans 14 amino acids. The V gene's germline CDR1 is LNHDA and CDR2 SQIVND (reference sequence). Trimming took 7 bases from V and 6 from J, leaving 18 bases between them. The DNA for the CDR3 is TGTGCCAGTACCCTCGAGCGACGCCAGTCTGAAGCTTTCTTT. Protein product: CASTLERRQSEAFF.

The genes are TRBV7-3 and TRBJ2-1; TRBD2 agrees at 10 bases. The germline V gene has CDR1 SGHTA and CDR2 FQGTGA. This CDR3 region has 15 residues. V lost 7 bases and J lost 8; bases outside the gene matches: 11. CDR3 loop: CASTPGTSVGDEQFF. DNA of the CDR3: TGTGCCAGCACCCCTGGGACTAGCGTGGGCGATGAGCAGTTCTTC.

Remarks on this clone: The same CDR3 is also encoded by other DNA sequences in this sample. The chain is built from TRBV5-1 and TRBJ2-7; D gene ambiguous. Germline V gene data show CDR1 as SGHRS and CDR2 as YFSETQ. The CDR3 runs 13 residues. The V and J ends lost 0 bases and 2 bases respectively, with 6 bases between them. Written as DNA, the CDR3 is TGCGCCAGCAGCTTGGCCGCAGCCTACGAGCAGTACTTC. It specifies CASSLAAAYEQYF.

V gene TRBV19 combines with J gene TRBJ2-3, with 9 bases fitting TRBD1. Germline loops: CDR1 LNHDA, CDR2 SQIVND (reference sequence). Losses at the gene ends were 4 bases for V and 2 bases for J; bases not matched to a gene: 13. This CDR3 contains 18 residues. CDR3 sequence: CASSRGTGRGGNTDTQYF. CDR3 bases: TGTGCCAGTAGTAGAGGGACAGGGAGAGGTGGGAACACAGATACGCAGTATTTT. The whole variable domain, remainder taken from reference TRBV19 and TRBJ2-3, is DGGITQSPKYLFRKEGQNVTLSCEQNLNHDAMYWYRQDPGQGLRLIYYSQIVNDFQKGDIAEGYSVSREKKESFPLTVTSAQKNPTAFYLCASSRGTGRGGNTDTQYFGPGTRLTVL.

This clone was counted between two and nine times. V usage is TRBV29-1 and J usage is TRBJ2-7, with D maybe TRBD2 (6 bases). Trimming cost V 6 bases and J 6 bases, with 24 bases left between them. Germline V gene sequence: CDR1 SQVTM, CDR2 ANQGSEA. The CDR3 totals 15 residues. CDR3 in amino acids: CSVAPDSLAFREQYF. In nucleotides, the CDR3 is TGCAGCGTGGCTCCCGACAGCCTAGCGTTTCGCGAGCAGTACTTC.

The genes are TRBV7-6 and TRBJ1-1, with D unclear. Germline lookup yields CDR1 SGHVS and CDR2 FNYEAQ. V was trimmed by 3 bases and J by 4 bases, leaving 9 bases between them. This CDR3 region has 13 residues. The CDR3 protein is CASSFEEGTEAFF. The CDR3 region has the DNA TGTGCCAGCAGCTTTGAGGAAGGCACTGAAGCTTTCTTT.

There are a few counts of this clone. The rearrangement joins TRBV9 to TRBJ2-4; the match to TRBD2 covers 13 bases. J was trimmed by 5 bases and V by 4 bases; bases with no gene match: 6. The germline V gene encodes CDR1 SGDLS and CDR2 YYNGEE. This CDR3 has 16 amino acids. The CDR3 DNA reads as TGTGCCAGCAGCATCGGACTAGCGGGAGATGAAAACATTCAGTACTTC. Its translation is CASSIGLAGDENIQYF.

The CDR3 nucleotides read TGCGCCAGCAGCACCGATGGAGTAGAGGAGACCCAGTACTTC. This codes for CASSTDGVEETQYF. J is TRBJ2-5 and V is TRBV5-1, with no clear D. Germline assignment: CDR1 SGHRS and CDR2 YFSETQ. The V and J ends lost 4 bases and 5 bases respectively, with 15 bases between them. The CDR3 runs to 14 residues.

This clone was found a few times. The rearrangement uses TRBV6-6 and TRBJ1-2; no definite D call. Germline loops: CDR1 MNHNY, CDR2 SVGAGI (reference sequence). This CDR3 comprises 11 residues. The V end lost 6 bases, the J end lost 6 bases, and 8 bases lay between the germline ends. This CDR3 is CASSPVDGYTF. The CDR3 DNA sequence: TGTGCCAGCAGCCCAGTGGATGGCTACACCTTC.

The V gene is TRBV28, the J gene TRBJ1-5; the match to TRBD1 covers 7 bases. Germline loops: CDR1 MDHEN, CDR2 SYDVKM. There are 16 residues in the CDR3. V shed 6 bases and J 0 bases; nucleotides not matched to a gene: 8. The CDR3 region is CASRAWTGHSNQPQHF. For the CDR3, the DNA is TGTGCCAGCAGGGCTTGGACAGGCCATAGCAATCAGCCCCAGCATTTT.

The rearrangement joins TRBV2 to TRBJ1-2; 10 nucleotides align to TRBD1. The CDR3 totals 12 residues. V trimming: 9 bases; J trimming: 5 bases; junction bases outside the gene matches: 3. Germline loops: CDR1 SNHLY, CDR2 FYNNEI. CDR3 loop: CARRQGAYGYTF. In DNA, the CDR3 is TGTGCCAGAAGACAGGGGGCATATGGCTACACCTTC. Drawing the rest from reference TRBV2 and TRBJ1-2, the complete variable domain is EPEVTQTPSHQVTQMGQEVILRCVPISNHLYFYWYRQILGQKVEFLVSFYNNEISEKSEIFDDQFSVERPDGSNFTLKIRSTKLEDSAMYFCARRQGAYGYTFGSGTRLTVV.

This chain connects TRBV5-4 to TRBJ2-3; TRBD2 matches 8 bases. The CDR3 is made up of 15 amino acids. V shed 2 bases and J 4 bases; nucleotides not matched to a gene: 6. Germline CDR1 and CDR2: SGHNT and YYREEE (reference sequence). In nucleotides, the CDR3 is TGTGCCAGCAGCTTCGGGGGACTAGAGGCAGATACGCAGTATTTT. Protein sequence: CASSFGGLEADTQYF. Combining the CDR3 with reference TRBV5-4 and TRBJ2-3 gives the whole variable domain ETGVTQSPTHLIKTRGQQVTLRCSSQSGHNTVSWYQQALGQGPQFIFQYYREEENGRGNFPPRFSGLQFPNYSSELNVNALELDDSALYLCASSFGGLEADTQYFGPGTRLTVL.

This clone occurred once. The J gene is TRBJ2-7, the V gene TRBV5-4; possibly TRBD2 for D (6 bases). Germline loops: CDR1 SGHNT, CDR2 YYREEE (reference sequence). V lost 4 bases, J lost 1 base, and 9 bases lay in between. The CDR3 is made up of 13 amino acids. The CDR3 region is CASSRGTSYEQYF. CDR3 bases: TGTGCCAGCAGCCGGGGGACTTCCTACGAGCAGTACTTC.

CDR3 nucleotide sequence: TGTGCCAGCAGCTTATCTGGACTAGCGGAGATGAGCTCCTACGAGCAGTACTTC. This codes for CASSLSGLAEMSSYEQYF. The chain couples TRBV7-8 to TRBJ2-7; 10 nucleotides align to TRBD2. CDR1 is SGHVS, CDR2 FQNEAQ, per germline. After removal of 2 bases from V and 0 bases from J, the junction contained 10 bases not matched to a gene. The length of the CDR3 is 18 residues.

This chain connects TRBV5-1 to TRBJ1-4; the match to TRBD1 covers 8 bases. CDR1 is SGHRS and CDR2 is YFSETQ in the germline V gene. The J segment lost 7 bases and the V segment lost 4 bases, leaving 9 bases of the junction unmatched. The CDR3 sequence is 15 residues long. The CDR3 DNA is TGCGCCAGCAGCACCCGGACAGGGATCTTTGAAAAACTGTTTTTT. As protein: CASSTRTGIFEKLFF.

CDR3 protein: CASSAYREGAFF. In DNA, the CDR3 is TGTGCCAGCAGCGCGTACAGGGAAGGAGCTTTCTTT. V gene TRBV7-6 combines with J gene TRBJ1-1; weak D call: TRBD1 (6 bases). The CDR3 length is 12 residues. Germline-derived CDR1 and CDR2 are SGHVS and FNYEAQ. With 5 bases removed from V and 10 bases from J, the gap between germline ends came to 14 bases.

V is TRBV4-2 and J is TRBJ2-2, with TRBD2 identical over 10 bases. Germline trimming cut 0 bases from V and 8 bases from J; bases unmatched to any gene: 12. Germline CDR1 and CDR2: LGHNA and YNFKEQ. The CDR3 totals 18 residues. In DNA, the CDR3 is TGTGCCAGCAGCCAAGATTACGGGGCTAGCGGGAGTCTGGGGGAGCTGTTTTTT. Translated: CASSQDYGASGSLGELFF.

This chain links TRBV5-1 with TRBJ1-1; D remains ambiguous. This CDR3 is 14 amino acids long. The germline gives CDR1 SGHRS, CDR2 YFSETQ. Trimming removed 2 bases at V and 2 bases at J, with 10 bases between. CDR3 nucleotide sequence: TGCGCCAGCAGCTTCGCGCCTCCCAACACTGAAGCTTTCTTT. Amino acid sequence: CASSFAPPNTEAFF. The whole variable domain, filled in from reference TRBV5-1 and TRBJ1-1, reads KAGVTQTPRYLIKTRGQQVTLSCSPISGHRSVSWYQQTPGQGLQFLFEYFSETQRNKGNFPGRFSGRQFSNSRSEMNVSTLELGDSALYLCASSFAPPNTEAFFGQGTRLTVV.